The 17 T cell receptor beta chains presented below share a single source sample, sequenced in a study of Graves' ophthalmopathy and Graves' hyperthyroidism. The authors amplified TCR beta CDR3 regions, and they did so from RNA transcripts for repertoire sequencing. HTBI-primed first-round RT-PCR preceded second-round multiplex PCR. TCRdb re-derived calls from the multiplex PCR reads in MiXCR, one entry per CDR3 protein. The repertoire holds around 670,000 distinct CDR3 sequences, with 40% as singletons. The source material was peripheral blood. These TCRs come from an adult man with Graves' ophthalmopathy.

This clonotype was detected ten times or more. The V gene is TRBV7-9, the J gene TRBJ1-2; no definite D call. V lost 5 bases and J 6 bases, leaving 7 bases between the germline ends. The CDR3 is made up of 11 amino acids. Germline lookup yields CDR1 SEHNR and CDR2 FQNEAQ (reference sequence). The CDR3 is CASSPQHGYTF. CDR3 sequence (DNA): TGTGCCAGCAGCCCCCAACATGGCTACACCTTC.

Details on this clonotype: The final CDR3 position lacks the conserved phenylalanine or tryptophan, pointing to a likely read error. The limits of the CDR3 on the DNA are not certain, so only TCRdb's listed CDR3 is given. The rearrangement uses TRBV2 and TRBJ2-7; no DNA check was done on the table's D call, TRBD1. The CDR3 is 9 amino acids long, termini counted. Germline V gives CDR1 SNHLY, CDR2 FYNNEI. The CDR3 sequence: CASSSRGGL.

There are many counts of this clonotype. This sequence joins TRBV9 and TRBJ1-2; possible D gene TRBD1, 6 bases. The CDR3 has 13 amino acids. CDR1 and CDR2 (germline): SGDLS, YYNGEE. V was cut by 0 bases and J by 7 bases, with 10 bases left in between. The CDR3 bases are TGTGCCAGCAGCGTAGAACAGGGAGGTGGCTACACCTTC. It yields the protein CASSVEQGGGYTF.

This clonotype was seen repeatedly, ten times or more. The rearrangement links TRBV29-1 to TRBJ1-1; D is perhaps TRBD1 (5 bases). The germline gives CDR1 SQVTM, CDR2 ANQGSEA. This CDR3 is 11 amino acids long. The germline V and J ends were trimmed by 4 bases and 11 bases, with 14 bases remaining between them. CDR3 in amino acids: CSVGGGGGAFF. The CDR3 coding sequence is TGCAGCGTTGGGGGTGGGGGTGGGGCTTTCTTT. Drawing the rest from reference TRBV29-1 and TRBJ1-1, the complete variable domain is SAVISQKPSRDICQRGTSLTIQCQVDSQVTMMFWYRQQPGQSLTLIATANQGSEATYESGFVIDKFPISRPNLTFSTLTVSNMSPEDSSIYLCSVGGGGGAFFGQGTRLTVV.

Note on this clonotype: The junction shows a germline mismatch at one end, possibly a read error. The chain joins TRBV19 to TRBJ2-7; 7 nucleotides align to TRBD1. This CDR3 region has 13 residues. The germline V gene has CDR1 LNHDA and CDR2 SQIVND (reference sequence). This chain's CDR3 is CANSPTGISEQYF. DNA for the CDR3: TGTGCCAATAGTCCGACAGGGATCTCCGAGCAGTACTTC. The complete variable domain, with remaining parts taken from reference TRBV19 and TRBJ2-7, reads DGGITQSPKYLFRKEGQNVTLSCEQNLNHDAMYWYRQDPGQGLRLIYYSQIVNDFQKGDIAEGYSVSREKKESFPLTVTSAQKNPTAFYLCANSPTGISEQYFGPGTRLTVT.

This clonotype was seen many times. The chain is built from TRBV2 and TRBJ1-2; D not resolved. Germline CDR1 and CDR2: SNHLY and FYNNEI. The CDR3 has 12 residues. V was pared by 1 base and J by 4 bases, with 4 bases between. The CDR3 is CASSEGSYGYTF. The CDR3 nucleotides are TGTGCCAGCAGTGAAGGAAGCTATGGCTACACCTTC. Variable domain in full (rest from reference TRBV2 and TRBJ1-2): EPEVTQTPSHQVTQMGQEVILRCVPISNHLYFYWYRQILGQKVEFLVSFYNNEISEKSEIFDDQFSVERPDGSNFTLKIRSTKLEDSAMYFCASSEGSYGYTFGSGTRLTVV.

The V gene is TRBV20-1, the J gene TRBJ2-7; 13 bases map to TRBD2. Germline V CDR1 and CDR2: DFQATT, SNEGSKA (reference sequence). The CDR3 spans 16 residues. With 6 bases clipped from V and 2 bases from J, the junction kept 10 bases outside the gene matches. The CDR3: CSASLTSGRAPYEQYF. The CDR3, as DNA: TGCAGTGCCTCTCTAACTAGCGGGAGGGCCCCCTACGAGCAGTACTTC.

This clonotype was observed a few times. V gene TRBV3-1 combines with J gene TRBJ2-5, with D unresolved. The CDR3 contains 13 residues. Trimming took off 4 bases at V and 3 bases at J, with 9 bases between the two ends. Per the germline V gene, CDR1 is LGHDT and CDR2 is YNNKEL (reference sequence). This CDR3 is CASSPTPEETQYF. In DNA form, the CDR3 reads TGTGCCAGCAGCCCTACCCCAGAAGAGACCCAGTACTTC.

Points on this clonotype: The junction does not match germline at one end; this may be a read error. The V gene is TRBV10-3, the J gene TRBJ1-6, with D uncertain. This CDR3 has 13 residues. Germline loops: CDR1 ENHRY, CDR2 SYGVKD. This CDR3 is CASSEPDGTPLHF. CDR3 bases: TGTGCCAGCAGTGAACCCGACGGCACACCCCTCCACTTT.

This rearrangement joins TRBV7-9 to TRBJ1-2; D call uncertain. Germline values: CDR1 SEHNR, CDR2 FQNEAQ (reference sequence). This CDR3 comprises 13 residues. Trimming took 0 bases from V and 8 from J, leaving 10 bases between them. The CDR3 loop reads CASSLAGGEGYTF. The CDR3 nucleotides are TGTGCCAGCAGCTTAGCGGGAGGAGAGGGCTACACCTTC.

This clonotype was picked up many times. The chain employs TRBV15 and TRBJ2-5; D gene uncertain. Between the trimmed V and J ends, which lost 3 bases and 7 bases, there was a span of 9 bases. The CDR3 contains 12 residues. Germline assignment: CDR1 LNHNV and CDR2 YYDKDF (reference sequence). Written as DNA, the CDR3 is TGTGCCACCAGCAGGGCCTCAGGGACCCAGTACTTC. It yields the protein CATSRASGTQYF.

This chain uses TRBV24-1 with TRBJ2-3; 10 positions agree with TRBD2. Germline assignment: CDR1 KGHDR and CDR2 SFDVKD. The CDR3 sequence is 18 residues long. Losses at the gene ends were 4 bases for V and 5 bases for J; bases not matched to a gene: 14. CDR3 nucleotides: TGTGCCACCAGTGACCCCAACCGGGCTAGCGGGAGAGGAGATACGCAGTATTTT. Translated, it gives CATSDPNRASGRGDTQYF.

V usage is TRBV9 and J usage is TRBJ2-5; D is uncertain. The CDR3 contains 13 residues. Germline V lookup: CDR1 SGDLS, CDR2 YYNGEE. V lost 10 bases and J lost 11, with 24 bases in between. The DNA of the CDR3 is TGTGCCGTTCTCGGCAGCAACACAGATACGCAGTACTTC. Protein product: CAVLGSNTDTQYF. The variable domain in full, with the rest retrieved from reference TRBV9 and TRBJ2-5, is DSGVTQTPKHLITATGQRVTLRCSPRSGDLSVYWYQQSLDQGLQFLIQYYNGEERAKGNILERFSAQQFPDLHSELNLSSLELGDSALYFCAVLGSNTDTQYFGPGTRLLVL.

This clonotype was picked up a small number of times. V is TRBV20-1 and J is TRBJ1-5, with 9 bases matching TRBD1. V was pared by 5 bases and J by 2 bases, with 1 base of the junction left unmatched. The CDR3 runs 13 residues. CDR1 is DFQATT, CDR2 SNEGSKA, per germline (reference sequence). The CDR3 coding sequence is TGCAGTGCTGACAGGGGGGGCAATCAGCCCCAGCATTTT. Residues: CSADRGGNQPQHF.

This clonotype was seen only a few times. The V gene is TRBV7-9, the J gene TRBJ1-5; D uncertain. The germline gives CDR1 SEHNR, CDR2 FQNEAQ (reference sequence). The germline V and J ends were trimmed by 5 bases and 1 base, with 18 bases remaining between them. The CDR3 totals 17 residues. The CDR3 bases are TGTGCCAGCAGCCAAGACATAGGGCAGGAGAGCAATCAGCCCCAGCATTTT. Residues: CASSQDIGQESNQPQHF. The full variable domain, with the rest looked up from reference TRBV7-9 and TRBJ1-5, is DTGVSQNPRHKITKRGQNVTFRCDPISEHNRLYWYRQTLGQGPEFLTYFQNEAQLEKSRLLSDRFSAERPKGSFSTLEIQRTEQGDSAMYLCASSQDIGQESNQPQHFGDGTRLSIL.

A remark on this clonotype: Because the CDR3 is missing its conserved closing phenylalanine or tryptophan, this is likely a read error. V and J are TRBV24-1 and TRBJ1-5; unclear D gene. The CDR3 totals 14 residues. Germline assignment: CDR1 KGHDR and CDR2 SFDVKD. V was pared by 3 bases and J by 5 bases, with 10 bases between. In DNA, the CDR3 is TGTGCCACCAGTGATGGAACCGGGGATCAGCCCCAGCATCTT. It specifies CATSDGTGDQPQHL.

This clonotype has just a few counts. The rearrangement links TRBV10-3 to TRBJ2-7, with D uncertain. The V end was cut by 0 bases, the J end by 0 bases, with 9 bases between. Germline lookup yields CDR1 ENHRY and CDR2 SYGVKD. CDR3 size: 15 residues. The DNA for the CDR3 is TGTGCCATCAGTGAGTCGAAGGTTATCTCCTACGAGCAGTACTTC. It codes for CAISESKVISYEQYF.